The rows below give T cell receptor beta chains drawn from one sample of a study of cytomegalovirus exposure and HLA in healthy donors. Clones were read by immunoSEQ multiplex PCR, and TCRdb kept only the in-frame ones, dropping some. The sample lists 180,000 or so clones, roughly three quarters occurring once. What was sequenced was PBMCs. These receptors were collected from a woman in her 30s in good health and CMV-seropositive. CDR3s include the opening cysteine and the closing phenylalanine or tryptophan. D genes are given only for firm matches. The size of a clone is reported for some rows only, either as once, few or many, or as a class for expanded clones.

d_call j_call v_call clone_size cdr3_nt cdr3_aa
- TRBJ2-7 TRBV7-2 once TGTGCCAGCAGCTTTATCCCCCGCAGTTCCTACGAGCAGTACTTC CASSFIPRSSYEQYF
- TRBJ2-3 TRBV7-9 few TGTGCCAGCAGCTTAGAACTAGCCTCAGATACGCAGTATTTT CASSLELASDTQYF
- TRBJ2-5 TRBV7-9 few TGTGCCAGCAGCTCAACAAGGGGGGGGACGCGGGAGACCCAGTACTTC CASSSTRGGTRETQYF
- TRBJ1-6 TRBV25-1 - TGTGCCAGCAGTGGGGGGGATTATAATTCACCCCTCCACTTT CASSGGDYNSPLHF
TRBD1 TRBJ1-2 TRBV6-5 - TGTGCCAGCAGTTCCGGACAGGACTATGGCTACACCTTC CASSSGQDYGYTF
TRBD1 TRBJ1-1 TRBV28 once TGTGCCAGCAGTGCACAGGGGGTCCCTGAAGCTTTCTTT CASSAQGVPEAFF
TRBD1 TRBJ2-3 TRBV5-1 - TGCGCCAGCAGCTTGATTTACTTTGGGACAGGGATCACAGATACGCAGTATTTT CASSLIYFGTGITDTQYF
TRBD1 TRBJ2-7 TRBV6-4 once TGTGCCAGCAACTTCGGGACAGCCTACGAGCAGTACTTC CASNFGTAYEQYF
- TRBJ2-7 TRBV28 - TGTGCCAGCAGTTTACCAGGGGACACCTACGAGCAGTACTTC CASSLPGDTYEQYF
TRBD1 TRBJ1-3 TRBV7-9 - TGTGCCAGCAGCGCGCGGGACAGACGGAACACCATATATTTT CASSARDRRNTIYF
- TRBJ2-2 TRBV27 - TGTGCCAGCAGTTTTGGCGAGGTGAACACCGGGGAGCTGTTTTTT CASSFGEVNTGELFF
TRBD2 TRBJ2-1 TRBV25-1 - TGTGCCAGCAGTGTCACCAGCGGGGGGGCCTACAATGAGCAGTTCTTC CASSVTSGGAYNEQFF
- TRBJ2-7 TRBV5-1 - TGCGCCAGCAGCTTGGGACAGTCCTACGAGCAGTACTTC CASSLGQSYEQYF
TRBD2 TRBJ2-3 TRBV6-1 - TGTGCCAGCAGTGTGGGGGGGGGCACAGATACGCAGTATTTT CASSVGGGTDTQYF
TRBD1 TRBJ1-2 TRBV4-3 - TGCGCCAGCAGCCCTTGGACAGGGGGCGACTATGGCTACACCTTC CASSPWTGGDYGYTF
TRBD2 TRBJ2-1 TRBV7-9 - TGTGCCAGCAGCTCCCGTATCGCGAGCGGGGGTGGGGATGAGCAGTTCTTC CASSSRIASGGGDEQFF
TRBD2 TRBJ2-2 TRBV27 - TGTGCCAGCAGTTTGGGGGGGGTCAGGGAGCTGTTTTTT CASSLGGVRELFF
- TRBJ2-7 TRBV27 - TGTGCCAGCAGGGCACAGGGTAGTGGGTACGAGCAGTACTTC CASRAQGSGYEQYF
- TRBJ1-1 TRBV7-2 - TGTGCCAGCAGCTTCGTCGGAGGAGCGGACACTGAAGCTTTCTTT CASSFVGGADTEAFF
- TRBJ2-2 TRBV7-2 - TGTGCCACCAGAGAGGGTACCACCGGGGAGCTGTTTTTT CATREGTTGELFF
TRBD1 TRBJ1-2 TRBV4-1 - TGCGCCAGCAGCCAAGGAGGGACAGGTAGATCGGGCTACACCTTC CASSQGGTGRSGYTF
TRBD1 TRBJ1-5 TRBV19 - TGTGCCAGTAGTGGGTACAGGGGAAGGGGTCAGCCCCAGCATTTT CASSGYRGRGQPQHF
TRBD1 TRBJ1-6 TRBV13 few TGTGCCAGCAGCGACCTTTCAGGGGGCATCGACTCACCCCTCCACTTT CASSDLSGGIDSPLHF
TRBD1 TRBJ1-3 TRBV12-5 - TGTGCTAGTGGTTTGGTAATGACAGGGGTCAGCTCTGGAAACACCATATATTTT CASGLVMTGVSSGNTIYF
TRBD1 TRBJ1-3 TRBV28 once TGTGCCAGCAGTTTATACAGGGACAGTAGCTCTGGAAACACCATATATTTT CASSLYRDSSSGNTIYF
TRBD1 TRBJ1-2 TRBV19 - TGTGCCAGTATCGGGACAGGCTTTGGGTATGGCTACACCTTC CASIGTGFGYGYTF
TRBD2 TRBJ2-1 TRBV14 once TGTGCCAGCAGCCTTACCGGGACTACATACAATGAGCAGTTCTTC CASSLTGTTYNEQFF
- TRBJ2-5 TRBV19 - TGTGCCAGTAGTATCTCCAGGGCCGAGACCCAGTACTTC CASSISRAETQYF
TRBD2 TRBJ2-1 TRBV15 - TGTGCCACCAGCAGAGAAGCGGGGGGGACCTACAATGAGCAGTTCTTC CATSREAGGTYNEQFF
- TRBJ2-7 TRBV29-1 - TGCAGCGTTCCTGTAGGAGGGTCCTACGAGCAGTACTTC CSVPVGGSYEQYF
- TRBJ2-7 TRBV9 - TGTGCCAGCAGCGTAGGCCTCAGGGGGGTTCGCCACGAGCAGTACTTC CASSVGLRGVRHEQYF
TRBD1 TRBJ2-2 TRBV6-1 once TGTGCCAGCAGTGAAAAGGGGACAGGGGTTAACACCGGGGAGCTGTTTTTT CASSEKGTGVNTGELFF
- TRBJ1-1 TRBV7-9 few TGTGCCAGCAGCTTGGCGACACCTGAAGCTTTCTTT CASSLATPEAFF
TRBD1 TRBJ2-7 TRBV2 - TGTGCCAGCATCCAAGGGGACAGGCCTCTTTACGAGCAGTACTTC CASIQGDRPLYEQYF
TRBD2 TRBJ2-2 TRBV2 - TGTGCCAGCAGCGGACTAGCGGGGATCACCGGGGAGCTGTTTTTT CASSGLAGITGELFF
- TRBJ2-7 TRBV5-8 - TGTGCCAGCAGCTTCGAGGTGCAGTACTTC CASSFEVQYF
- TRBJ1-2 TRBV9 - TGTGCCAGCAGCCAATCGCCCGCGGCGTCACTGGTCCGTGGCTACACCTTC CASSQSPAASLVRGYTF
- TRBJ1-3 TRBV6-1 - TGTGCCAGCAGTGAGGGGCAGACAAACACCATATATTTT CASSEGQTNTIYF
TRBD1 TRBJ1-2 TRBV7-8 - TGTGCCAGCAGTACAGGGGGCTGGATTGGTGGCTACACCTTC CASSTGGWIGGYTF
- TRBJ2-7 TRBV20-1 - TGCAGTGCTCCCAGGGGCCGCGAGCAGTACTTC CSAPRGREQYF
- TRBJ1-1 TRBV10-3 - TGTGCCATCAGTGAGGGCCGTTACACTGAAGCTTTCTTT CAISEGRYTEAFF
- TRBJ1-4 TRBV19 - TGTGCCAGTAGTATCCTGAGGTCGGGCAGGGGTGGCGAAAAACTGTTTTTT CASSILRSGRGGEKLFF
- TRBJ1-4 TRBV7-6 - TGTGCCAGCGGGGCAGATAATGAAAAACTGTTTTTT CASGADNEKLFF
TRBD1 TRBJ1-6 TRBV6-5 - TGTGCCAGCAGTTACTCGGGACAGGGTGGGTCACCCCTCCACTTT CASSYSGQGGSPLHF
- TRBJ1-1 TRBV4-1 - TGCGCCAGCAGCCCGGATCGGCAAGGGGGTTGGAACACTGAAGCTTTCTTT CASSPDRQGGWNTEAFF
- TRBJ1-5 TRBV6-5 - TGTGCCAGCAGTCGGACAGTAAGCAATCAGCCCCAGCATTTT CASSRTVSNQPQHF
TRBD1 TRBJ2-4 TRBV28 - TGTGCCAGCAGGCAGGGGGCAACAAACATTCAGTACTTC CASRQGATNIQYF
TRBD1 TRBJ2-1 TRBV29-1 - TGCAGCGTTGGACAGGGCTCCTACAATGAGCAGTTCTTC CSVGQGSYNEQFF
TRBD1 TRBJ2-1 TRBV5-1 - TGCGCCAGCAGCTTGACAGGGGGCTTACCCTACAATGAGCAGTTCTTC CASSLTGGLPYNEQFF
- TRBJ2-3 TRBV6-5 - TGTGCCAGCAGTTTGGGGGGAACAGATACGCAGTATTTT CASSLGGTDTQYF
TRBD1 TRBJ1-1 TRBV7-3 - TGTGCCAGCAGACTTACAGGGGACACTGAAGCTTTCTTT CASRLTGDTEAFF
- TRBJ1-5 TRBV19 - TGTGCCAGTAGTATTCACATCCCCAGGGATTATAGCAATCAGCCCCAGCATTTT CASSIHIPRDYSNQPQHF
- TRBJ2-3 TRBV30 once TGTGCCTGGAGTGTGAGGGCAGATACGCAGTATTTT CAWSVRADTQYF
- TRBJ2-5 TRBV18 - TGTGCCAGCTCACCCAGGGGTACCCCAGAGACCCAGTACTTC CASSPRGTPETQYF
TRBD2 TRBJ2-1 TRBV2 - TGTGCCAGCAGTGAAGCGCTCATTAAGCGGGGGAGCAATGAGCAGTTCTTC CASSEALIKRGSNEQFF
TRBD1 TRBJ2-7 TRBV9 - TGTGCCAGCAGCGACATGAGGACAGGGGCCGAGCAGTACTTC CASSDMRTGAEQYF